A single T cell receptor beta chain is shown here with its context. Its cognate antigen is unknown. CDR1 is SQVTM and CDR2 is ANQGSEA in the germline V gene. Trimming stripped 3 bases from V and 0 bases from J, with 15 bases between. The CDR3 totals 15 residues. These data are taken from a study of T-cell memory formation after mild COVID-19. Study-wide results and limits: There was no confirmation that second-wave clones peaking on day 37 were SARS-CoV-2 specific.

TCRdb recomputed calls from the 5' RACE reads with MiXCR, one row per CDR3 protein. The table shows about 420,000 distinct CDR3 sequences, with 20% to 25% occurring only once. The sequence derives from an adult woman who had mild COVID-19 (a few samples of this study predate the infection). Cell type and time point are not known. The chain recombines TRBV29-1 with TRBJ2-7; TRBD2 might be the D (5 bases). Sequencing was done on a sample of PBMCs or a T cell subset sorted from them (not recorded which). CDR3 nucleotide sequence: TGCAGCGTTGAGTTCCCGGGGAAAAGCTCCTACGAGCAGTACTTC. Encoded protein: CSVEFPGKSSYEQYF.